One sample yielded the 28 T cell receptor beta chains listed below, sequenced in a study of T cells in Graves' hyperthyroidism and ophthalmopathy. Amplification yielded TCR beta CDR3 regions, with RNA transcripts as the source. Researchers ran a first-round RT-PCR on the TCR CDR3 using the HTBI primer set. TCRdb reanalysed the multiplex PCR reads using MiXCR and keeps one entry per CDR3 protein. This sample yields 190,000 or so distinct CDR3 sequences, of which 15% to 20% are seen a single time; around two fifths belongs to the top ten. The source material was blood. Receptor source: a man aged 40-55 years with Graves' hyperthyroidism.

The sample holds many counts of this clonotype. The CDR3 nucleotides read TGTGCCTGGAGTGTGGGTGGAAAAGGGCCCATTCAGTACTTC. Translated, it gives CAWSVGGKGPIQYF. This chain uses TRBV30 with TRBJ2-4, with D uncertain. The V end lost 0 bases, the J end lost 9 bases, and 15 bases lay between the germline ends. Germline assignment: CDR1 GTSNPN and CDR2 SVGIG (reference sequence). This CDR3 has 14 amino acids. The variable domain in full, with the rest retrieved from reference TRBV30 and TRBJ2-4, is SQTIHQWPATLVQPVGSPLSLECTVEGTSNPNLYWYRQAAGRGLQLLFYSVGIGQISSEVPQNLSASRPQDRQFILSSKKLLLSDSGFYLCAWSVGGKGPIQYFGAGTRLSVL.

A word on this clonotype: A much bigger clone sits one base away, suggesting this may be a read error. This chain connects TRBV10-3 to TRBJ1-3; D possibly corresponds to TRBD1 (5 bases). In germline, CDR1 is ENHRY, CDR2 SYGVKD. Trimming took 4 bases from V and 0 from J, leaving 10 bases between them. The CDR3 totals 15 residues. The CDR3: CAISAGDGSGNTIYF. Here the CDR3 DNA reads TGTGCCATCAGTGCCGGGGACGGCTCTGGAAACACCATATATTTT.

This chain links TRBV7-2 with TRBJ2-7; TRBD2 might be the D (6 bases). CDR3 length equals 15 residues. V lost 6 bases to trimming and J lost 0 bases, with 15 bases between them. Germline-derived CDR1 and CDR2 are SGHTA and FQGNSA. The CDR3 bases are TGTGCCAGCAGGCGAGTTAGCGGACGCTCCTACGAGCAGTACTTC. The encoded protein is CASRRVSGRSYEQYF.

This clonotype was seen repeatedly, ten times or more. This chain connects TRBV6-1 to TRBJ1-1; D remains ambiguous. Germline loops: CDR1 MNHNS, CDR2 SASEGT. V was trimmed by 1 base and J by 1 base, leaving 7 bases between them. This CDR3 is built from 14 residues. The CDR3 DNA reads TGTGCCAGCAGTGAAGGGACGGCGAACACTGAAGCTTTCTTT. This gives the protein CASSEGTANTEAFF.

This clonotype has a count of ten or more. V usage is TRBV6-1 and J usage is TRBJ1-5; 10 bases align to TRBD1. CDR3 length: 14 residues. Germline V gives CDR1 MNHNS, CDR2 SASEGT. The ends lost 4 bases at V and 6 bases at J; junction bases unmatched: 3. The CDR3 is CASSGTGGFQPQHF. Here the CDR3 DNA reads TGTGCCAGCAGTGGGACAGGGGGTTTTCAGCCCCAGCATTTT.

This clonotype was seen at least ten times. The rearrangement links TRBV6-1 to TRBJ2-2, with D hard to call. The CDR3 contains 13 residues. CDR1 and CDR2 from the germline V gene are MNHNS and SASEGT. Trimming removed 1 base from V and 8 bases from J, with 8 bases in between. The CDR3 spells CASSEEGEGELFF. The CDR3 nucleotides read TGTGCCAGCAGTGAAGAGGGCGAAGGGGAGCTGTTTTTT.

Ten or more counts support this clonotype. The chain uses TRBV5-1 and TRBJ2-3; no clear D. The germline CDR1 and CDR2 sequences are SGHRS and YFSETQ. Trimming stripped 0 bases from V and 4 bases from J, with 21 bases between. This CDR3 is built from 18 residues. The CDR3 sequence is CASSLGDGWRQDADTQYF. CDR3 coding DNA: TGCGCCAGCAGCTTGGGGGATGGGTGGCGACAAGACGCAGATACGCAGTATTTT.

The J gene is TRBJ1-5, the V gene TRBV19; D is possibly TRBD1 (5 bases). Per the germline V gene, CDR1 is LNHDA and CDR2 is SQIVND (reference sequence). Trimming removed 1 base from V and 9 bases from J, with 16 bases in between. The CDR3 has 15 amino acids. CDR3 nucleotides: TGTGCCAGTAGTATAGCCAGGGACGGTTTTCTGCCCCAGCATTTT. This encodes CASSIARDGFLPQHF. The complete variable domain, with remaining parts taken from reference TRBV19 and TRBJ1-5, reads DGGITQSPKYLFRKEGQNVTLSCEQNLNHDAMYWYRQDPGQGLRLIYYSQIVNDFQKGDIAEGYSVSREKKESFPLTVTSAQKNPTAFYLCASSIARDGFLPQHFGDGTRLSIL.

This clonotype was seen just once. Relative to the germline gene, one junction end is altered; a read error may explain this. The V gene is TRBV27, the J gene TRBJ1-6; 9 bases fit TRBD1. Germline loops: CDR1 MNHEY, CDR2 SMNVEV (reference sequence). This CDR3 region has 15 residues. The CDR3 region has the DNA TGTGCCAGCAGTTCGACAGGGGGTAGAAATTCACCCCTCCACTTC. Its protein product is CASSSTGGRNSPLHF.

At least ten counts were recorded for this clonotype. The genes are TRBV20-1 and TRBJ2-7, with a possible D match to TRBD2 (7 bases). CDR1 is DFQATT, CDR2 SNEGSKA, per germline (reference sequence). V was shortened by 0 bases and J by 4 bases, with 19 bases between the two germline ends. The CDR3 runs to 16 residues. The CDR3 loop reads CSARDVNRGAEYEQYF. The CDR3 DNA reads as TGCAGTGCTAGAGACGTTAACCGGGGGGCGGAGTACGAGCAGTACTTC.

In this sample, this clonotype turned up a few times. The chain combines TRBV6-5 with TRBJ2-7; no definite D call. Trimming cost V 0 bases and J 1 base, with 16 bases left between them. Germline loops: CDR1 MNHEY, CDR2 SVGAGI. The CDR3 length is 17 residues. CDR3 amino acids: CASSYSRRASISYEQYF. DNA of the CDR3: TGTGCCAGCAGTTACTCGAGGAGAGCCTCTATATCCTACGAGCAGTACTTC.

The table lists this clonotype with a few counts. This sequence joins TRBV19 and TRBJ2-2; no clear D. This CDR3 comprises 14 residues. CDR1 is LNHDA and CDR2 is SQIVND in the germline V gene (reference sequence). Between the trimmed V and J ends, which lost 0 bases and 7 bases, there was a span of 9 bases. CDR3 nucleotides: TGTGCCAGTAGTATAGATCGAGCTGGCGGGGAGCTGTTTTTT. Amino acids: CASSIDRAGGELFF.

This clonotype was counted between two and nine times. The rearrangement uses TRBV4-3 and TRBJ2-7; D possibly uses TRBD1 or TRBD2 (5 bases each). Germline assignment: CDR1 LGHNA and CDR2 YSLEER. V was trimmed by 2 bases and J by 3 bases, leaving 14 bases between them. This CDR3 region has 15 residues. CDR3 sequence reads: CASSQKPGPNYEQYF. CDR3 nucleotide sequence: TGCGCCAGCAGCCAAAAGCCGGGGCCGAACTACGAGCAGTACTTC.

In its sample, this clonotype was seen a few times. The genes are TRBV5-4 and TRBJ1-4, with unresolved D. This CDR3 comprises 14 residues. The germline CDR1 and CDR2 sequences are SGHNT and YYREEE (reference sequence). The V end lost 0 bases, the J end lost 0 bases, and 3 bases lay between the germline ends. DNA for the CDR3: TGTGCCAGCAGCTTGGACACAACTAATGAAAAACTGTTTTTT. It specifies CASSLDTTNEKLFF.

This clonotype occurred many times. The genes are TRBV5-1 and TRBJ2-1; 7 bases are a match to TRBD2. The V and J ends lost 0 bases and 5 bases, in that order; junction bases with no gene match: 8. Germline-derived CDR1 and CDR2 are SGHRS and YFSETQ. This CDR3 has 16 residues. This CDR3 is CASSLAGSGPNNEQFF. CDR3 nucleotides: TGCGCCAGCAGCTTGGCCGGTAGCGGGCCAAACAATGAGCAGTTCTTC.

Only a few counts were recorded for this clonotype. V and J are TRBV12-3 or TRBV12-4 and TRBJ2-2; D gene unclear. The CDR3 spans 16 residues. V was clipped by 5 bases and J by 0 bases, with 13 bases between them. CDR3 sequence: CASSPETLTNTGELFF. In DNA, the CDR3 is TGTGCCAGCAGTCCAGAGACGCTAACGAACACCGGGGAGCTGTTTTTT.

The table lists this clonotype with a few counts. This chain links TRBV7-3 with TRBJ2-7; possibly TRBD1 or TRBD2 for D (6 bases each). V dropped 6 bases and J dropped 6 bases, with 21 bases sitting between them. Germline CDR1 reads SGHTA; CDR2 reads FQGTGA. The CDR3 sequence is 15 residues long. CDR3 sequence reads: CASSPRGGEGGEQYF. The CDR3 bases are TGTGCCAGCAGTCCAAGGGGCGGGGAAGGGGGCGAGCAGTACTTC.

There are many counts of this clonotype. CDR3 residues: CSGTTGPRTDTQYF. CDR3 bases: TGCAGTGGTACGACAGGCCCCCGCACAGATACGCAGTATTTT. V and J are TRBV20-1 and TRBJ2-3, with a tentative D call TRBD1 (6 bases). The CDR3 extends over 14 amino acids. Germline assignment: CDR1 DFQATT and CDR2 SNEGSKA (reference sequence). The V end lost 7 bases, the J end lost 1 base, and 15 bases lay between the germline ends.

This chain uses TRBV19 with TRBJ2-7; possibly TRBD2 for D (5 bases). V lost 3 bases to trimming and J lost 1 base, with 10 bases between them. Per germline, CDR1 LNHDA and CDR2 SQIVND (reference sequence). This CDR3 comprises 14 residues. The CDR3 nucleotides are TGTGCCAGTAGTATGAGGGCCGGGTCCTACGAGCAGTACTTC. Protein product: CASSMRAGSYEQYF.

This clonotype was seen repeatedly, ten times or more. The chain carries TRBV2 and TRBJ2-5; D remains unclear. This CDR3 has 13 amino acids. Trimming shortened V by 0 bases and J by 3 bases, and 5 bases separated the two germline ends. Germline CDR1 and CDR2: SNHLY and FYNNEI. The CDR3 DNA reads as TGTGCCAGCAGTGAAGCTAGGGAAGAGACCCAGTACTTC. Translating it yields CASSEAREETQYF.

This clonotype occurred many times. The CDR3 nucleotides are TGTGCCAGCAGTTGGCCGGGGGCCAGGGAAGAGACCCAGTACTTC. Its translation is CASSWPGAREETQYF. The chain recombines TRBV28 with TRBJ2-5; D may correspond to TRBD1 or TRBD2 (6 bases each). The CDR3 covers 15 residues. The V gene lost 4 bases and the J gene lost 3 bases, with 15 bases spanning the gap. CDR1 MDHEN and CDR2 SYDVKM come from the germline V gene.

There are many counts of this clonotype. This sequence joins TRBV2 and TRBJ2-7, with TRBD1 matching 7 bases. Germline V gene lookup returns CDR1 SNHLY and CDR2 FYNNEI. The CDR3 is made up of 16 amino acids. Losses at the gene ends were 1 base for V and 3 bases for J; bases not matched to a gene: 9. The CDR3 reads CASSEGPGQSFYEQYF. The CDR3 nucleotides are TGTGCCAGCAGTGAAGGGCCGGGACAGTCTTTCTACGAGCAGTACTTC. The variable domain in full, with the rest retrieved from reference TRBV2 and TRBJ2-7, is EPEVTQTPSHQVTQMGQEVILRCVPISNHLYFYWYRQILGQKVEFLVSFYNNEISEKSEIFDDQFSVERPDGSNFTLKIRSTKLEDSAMYFCASSEGPGQSFYEQYFGPGTRLTVT.

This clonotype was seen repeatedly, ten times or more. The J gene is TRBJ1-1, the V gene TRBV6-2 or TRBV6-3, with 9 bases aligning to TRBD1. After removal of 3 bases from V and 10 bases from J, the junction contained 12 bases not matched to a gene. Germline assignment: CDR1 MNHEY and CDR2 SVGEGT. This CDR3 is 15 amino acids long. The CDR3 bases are TGTGCCAGCAGTTATCCCGGGACAGGGCTAAATGGAGCTTTCTTT. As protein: CASSYPGTGLNGAFF.

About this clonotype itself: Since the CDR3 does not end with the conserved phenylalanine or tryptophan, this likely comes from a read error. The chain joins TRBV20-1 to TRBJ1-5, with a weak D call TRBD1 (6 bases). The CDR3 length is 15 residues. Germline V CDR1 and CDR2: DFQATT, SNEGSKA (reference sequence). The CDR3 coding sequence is TGCAGCGCTATCGGACAGCTTAATAGCAATCAGCCCCAGCATTCT. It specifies CSAIGQLNSNQPQHS.

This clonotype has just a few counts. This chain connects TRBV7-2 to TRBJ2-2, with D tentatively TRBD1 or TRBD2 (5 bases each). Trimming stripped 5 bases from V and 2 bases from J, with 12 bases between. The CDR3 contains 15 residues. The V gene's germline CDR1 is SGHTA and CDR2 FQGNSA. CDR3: CASSHGTLNTGELFF. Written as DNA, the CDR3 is TGTGCCAGCAGCCACGGGACCCTCAACACCGGGGAGCTGTTTTTT.

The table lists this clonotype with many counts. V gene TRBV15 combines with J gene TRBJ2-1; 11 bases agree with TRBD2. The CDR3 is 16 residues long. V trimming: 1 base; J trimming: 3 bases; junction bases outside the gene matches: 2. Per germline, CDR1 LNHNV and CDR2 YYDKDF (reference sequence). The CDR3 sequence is CATSRVTSGVYNEQFF. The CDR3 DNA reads TGTGCCACCAGCAGAGTGACTAGCGGGGTCTACAATGAGCAGTTCTTC.

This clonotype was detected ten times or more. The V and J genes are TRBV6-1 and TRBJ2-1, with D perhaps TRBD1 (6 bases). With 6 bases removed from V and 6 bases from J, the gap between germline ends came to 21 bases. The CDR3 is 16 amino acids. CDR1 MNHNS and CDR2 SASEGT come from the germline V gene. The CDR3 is CASRVAGTNSFNEQFF. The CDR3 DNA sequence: TGTGCCAGCAGGGTGGCCGGGACAAACTCTTTCAATGAGCAGTTCTTC.

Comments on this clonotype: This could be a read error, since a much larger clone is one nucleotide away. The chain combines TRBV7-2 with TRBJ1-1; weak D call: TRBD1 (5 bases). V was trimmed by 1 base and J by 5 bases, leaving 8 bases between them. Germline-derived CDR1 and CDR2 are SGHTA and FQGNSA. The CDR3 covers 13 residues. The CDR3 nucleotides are TGTGCCAGCAGCTTAGGACAGCCAACTGAAGCTTTCTTT. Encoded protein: CASSLGQPTEAFF. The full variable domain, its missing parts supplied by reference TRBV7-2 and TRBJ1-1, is GAGVSQSPSNKVTEKGKDVELRCDPISGHTALYWYRQSLGQGLEFLIYFQGNSAPDKSGLPSDRFSAERTGGSVSTLTIQRTQQEDSAVYLCASSLGQPTEAFFGQGTRLTVV.